This T cell receptor beta chain was sequenced in a study of blood T cell repertoires in COVID-19. The repertoire was sequenced with immunoSEQ multiplex PCR; TCRdb's copy has only in-frame clones and lacks some. This sample carries more than 60,000 clones, around 87% of them seen once, and the ten largest clones take over 6.5%. The CDR3 is 14 residues long. V lost 8 bases and J 0 bases, leaving 13 bases between the germline ends. Looked up from germline, CDR1 is MNHEY and CDR2 is SVGAGI. The TCR was taken from a man between 60 and 75 years old with acute or convalescent COVID-19. Sequencing was performed on peripheral blood. V and J are TRBV6-5 and TRBJ1-1, with TRBD1 as a possible D gene (6 bases). CDR3 amino acids: CASAETGLNTEAFF. CDR3 nucleotide sequence: TGTGCCAGCGCTGAGACAGGTCTGAACACTGAAGCTTTCTTT.